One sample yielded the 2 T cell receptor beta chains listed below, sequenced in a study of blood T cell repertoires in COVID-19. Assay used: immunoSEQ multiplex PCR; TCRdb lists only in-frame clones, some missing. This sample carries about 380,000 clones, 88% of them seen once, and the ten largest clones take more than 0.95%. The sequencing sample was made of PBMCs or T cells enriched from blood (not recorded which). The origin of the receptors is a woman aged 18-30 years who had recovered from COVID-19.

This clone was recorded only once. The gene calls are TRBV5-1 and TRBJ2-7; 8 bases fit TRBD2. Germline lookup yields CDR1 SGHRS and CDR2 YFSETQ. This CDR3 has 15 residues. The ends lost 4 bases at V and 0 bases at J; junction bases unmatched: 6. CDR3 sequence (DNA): TGCGCCAGCAGCCCAGAGCGGGGGAGCTCCTACGAGCAGTACTTC. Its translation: CASSPERGSSYEQYF.

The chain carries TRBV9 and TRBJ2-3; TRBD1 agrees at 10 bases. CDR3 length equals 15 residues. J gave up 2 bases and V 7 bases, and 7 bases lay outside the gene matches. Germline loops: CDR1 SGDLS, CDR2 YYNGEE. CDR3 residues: CASAPGTGATDTQYF. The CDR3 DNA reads TGTGCCAGCGCCCCCGGGACAGGGGCCACAGATACGCAGTATTTT.